This T cell receptor (beta chain) emerged from a study of blood T cell repertoires in COVID-19. Study-wide context: There were acute and convalescent COVID-19 samples, and they came from the United States, Italy and Spain. Sample material is recorded as cDNA or gDNA derived from T cells, B-cell-depleted T cells, or PBMCs.

Per the original methods: Reference gene primers were amplified, and this amplification served to estimate nucleated cell counts. Only in-frame clones appear in the TCRdb table, and some are missing; sequencing was by immunoSEQ multiplex PCR. The V and J calls and the clone size are those of that table, but D and trimming were determined from the DNA. The sample carries around 70,000 clones, roughly 85% recorded once. Germline V gene lookup returns CDR1 SQVTM and CDR2 ANQGSEA. Between the trimmed V and J ends, which lost 5 bases and 2 bases, there was a span of 17 bases. The CDR3 is made up of 15 amino acids.

J is TRBJ2-3 and V is TRBV29-1, with TRBD2 as a possible D gene (6 bases). This clonotype originated in a human donor in a cohort sampled during active COVID-19. Sequencing input: peripheral blood. CDR3 DNA sequence: TGCAGCGTTTGGGGACTGGGGCAGCTCACAGATACGCAGTATTTT. It yields the protein CSVWGLGQLTDTQYF.